This T cell receptor beta chain was sequenced in a study of PD-1 blockade in classical Hodgkin lymphoma. General study results and limits: There remain no defined causes for the repertoire differences, which possibly reflect disease activity or prior therapy. By C4D1, diversity of CD4+ TCRs had risen significantly, whereas that of CD8+ TCRs had not. Newly diagnosed patients and complete responders had comparable diversity at baseline.

Each and every patient relapsed after autologous stem cell transplantation, and patients got differing brentuximab vedotin exposure. The germline V gene has CDR1 LGHNA and CDR2 YSLEER. The CDR3 contains 17 residues. The V end was cut by 0 bases, the J end by 2 bases, with 14 bases between. The method was immunoSEQ multiplex PCR; TCRdb's version includes in-frame clones alone and lacks a portion of them. The sample records about 97,000 clones, over 80% being singletons. A note on this clone: Its antigen remains unknown.

The chain is built from TRBV4-3 and TRBJ2-4; D call uncertain. The sequences come from peripheral blood mononuclear cells (PBMCs), collected at baseline. The origin of this receptor is a human donor with classical Hodgkin lymphoma. CDR3 nucleotide sequence: TGCGCCAGCAGCCAAGATCCCCCTCGGAGTACCAAAAACATTCAGTACTTC. This translates into CASSQDPPRSTKNIQYF.